The source of this T cell receptor (beta chain) is a study of blood T cell repertoires in COVID-19. Germline V CDR1 and CDR2: GTSNPN, SVGIG (reference sequence). Trimming cost V 2 bases and J 2 bases, with 5 bases left between them. The CDR3 loop spans 12 amino acids. This table comes from immunoSEQ multiplex PCR, and its TCRdb copy is limited to in-frame clones, with some not included. The table lists 200,000 or so clones, nearly 90% of them singletons. The rearrangement joins TRBV30 to TRBJ2-3; D is unclear. The sequence derives from a man aged 45-65 years with COVID-19, enrolled during active disease. The sequencing input was peripheral blood. The CDR3, as DNA: TGTGCCTGGAGTCCACACACAGATACGCAGTATTTT. This gives the protein CAWSPHTDTQYF.